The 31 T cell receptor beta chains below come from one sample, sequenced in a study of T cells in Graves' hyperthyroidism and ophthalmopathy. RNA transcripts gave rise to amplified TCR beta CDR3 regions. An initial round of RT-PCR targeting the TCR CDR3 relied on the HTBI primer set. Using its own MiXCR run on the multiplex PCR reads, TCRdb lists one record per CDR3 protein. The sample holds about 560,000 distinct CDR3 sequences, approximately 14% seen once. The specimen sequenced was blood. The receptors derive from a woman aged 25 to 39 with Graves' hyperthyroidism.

The CDR3 loop reads CSALSGTSSYEQYF. The DNA of the CDR3 is TGCAGTGCCCTATCCGGGACTAGCTCCTACGAGCAGTACTTC. The chain has TRBV20-1 and TRBJ2-7, with 8 bases fitting TRBD2. The J segment lost 0 bases and the V segment lost 6 bases, leaving 7 bases of the junction unmatched. CDR3 length: 14 residues. Germline V gives CDR1 DFQATT, CDR2 SNEGSKA (reference sequence).

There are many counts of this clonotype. The CDR3: CASSLDIQGAETQYF. In nucleotides, the CDR3 is TGTGCCAGCAGTTTAGATATTCAGGGGGCTGAGACCCAGTACTTC. V gene TRBV12-3 or TRBV12-4 combines with J gene TRBJ2-5, with TRBD1 identical over 8 bases. Trimming cost V 1 base and J 5 bases; bases outside gene matches: 6. The CDR3 is 15 amino acids.

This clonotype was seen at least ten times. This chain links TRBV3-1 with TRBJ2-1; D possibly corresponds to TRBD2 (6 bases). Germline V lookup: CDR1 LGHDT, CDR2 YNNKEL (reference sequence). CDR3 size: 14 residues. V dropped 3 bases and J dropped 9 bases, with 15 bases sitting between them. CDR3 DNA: TGTGCCAGCAGCCAGGAAGGGACTCTAGGTGAGCAGTTCTTC. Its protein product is CASSQEGTLGEQFF.

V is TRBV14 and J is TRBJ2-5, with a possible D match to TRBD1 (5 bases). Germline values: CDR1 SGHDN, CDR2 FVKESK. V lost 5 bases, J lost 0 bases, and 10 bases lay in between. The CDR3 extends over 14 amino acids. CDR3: CASSMNRYQETQYF. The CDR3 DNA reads TGTGCCAGCAGCATGAACAGGTACCAAGAGACCCAGTACTTC.

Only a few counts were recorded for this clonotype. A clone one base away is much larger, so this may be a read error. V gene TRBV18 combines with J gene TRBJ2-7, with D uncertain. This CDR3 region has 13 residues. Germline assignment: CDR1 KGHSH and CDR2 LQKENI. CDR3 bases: TGTGCCTGCTCACCCCCAGCCACCTACGAGCAGTACTTC. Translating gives CACSPPATYEQYF.

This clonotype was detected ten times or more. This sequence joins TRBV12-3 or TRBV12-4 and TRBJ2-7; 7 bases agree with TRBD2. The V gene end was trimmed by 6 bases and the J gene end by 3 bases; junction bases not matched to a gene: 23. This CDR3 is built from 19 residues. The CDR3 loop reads CASSVAPLLALARGYEQYF. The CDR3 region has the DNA TGTGCCAGCAGCGTTGCCCCACTTCTCGCACTAGCGAGAGGCTACGAGCAGTACTTC.

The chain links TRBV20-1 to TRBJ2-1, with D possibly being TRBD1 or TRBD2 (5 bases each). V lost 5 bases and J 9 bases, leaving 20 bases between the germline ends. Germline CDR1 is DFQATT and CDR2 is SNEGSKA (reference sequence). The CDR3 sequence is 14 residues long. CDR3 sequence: CSALGDRGPVEQFF. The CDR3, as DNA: TGCAGTGCTCTGGGGGATCGAGGGCCTGTTGAGCAGTTCTTC.

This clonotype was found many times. The CDR3 coding sequence is TGCAGTGCTGGAGCTCTAGCGGGAAAGACAGATACGCAGTATTTT. The encoded protein is CSAGALAGKTDTQYF. The J gene is TRBJ2-3, the V gene TRBV20-1, with TRBD2 matching 9 bases. V lost 5 bases to trimming and J lost 3 bases; unmatched junction nucleotides: 9. The CDR3 extends over 15 amino acids. The germline V gene encodes CDR1 DFQATT and CDR2 SNEGSKA (reference sequence).

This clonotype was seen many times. The CDR3, as DNA: TGTGCCAGCAGCTCCTTAGGACATAACACCGGGGAGCTGTTTTTT. Amino acids: CASSSLGHNTGELFF. The chain recombines TRBV7-6 with TRBJ2-2, with D possibly being TRBD1 (5 bases). Trimming cost V 4 bases and J 2 bases, with 11 bases left between them. Germline CDR1 reads SGHVS; CDR2 reads FNYEAQ. CDR3 length: 15 amino acids. The whole variable domain, filled in from reference TRBV7-6 and TRBJ2-2, reads GAGVSQSPRYKVTKRGQDVALRCDPISGHVSLYWYRQALGQGPEFLTYFNYEAQQDKSGLPNDRFSAERPEGSISTLTIQRTEQRDSAMYRCASSSLGHNTGELFFGEGSRLTVL.

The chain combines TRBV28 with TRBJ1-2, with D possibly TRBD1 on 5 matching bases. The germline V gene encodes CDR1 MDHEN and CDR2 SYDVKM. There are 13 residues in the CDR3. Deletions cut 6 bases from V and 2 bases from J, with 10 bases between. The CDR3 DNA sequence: TGTGCCAGCAGAGAGGGGTTGAACTATGGCTACACCTTC. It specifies CASREGLNYGYTF.

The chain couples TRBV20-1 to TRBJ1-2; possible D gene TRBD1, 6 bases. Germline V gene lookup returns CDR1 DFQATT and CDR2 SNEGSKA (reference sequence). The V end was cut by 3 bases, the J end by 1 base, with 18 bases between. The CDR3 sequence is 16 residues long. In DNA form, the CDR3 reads TGCAGTGCTAGGGACCCCGAGGGGGACCATAACTATGGCTACACCTTC. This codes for CSARDPEGDHNYGYTF.

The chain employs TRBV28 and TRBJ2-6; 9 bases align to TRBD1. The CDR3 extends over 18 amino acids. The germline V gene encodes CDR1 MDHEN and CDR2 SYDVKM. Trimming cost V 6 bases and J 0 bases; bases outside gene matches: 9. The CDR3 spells CASSWGQGAISGANVLTF. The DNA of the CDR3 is TGTGCCAGCAGCTGGGGACAGGGAGCGATCTCTGGGGCCAACGTCCTGACTTTC.

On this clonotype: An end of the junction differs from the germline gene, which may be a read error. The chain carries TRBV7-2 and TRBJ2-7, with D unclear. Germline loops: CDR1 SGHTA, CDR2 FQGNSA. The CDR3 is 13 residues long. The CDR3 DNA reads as TGTGCCAGCAACTTATGGCCATTGTACGAGCAGTACTTC. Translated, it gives CASNLWPLYEQYF.

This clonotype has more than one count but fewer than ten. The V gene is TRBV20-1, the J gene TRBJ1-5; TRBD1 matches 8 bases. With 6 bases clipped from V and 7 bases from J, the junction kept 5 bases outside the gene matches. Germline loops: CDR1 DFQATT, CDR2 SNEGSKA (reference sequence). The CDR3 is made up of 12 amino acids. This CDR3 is CSAGQGDQPQHF. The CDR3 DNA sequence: TGCAGTGCCGGACAGGGAGACCAGCCCCAGCATTTT.

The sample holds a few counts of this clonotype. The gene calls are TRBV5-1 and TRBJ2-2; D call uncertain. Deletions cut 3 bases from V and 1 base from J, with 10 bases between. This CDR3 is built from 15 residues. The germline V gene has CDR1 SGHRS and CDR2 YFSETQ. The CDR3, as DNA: TGCGCCAGCAGCTCTCGACTTTTGAACACCGGGGAGCTGTTTTTT. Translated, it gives CASSSRLLNTGELFF.

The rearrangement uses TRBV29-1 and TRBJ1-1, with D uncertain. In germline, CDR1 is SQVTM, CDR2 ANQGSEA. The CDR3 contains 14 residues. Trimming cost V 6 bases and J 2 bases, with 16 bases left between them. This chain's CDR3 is CSVAVVGGNTEAFF. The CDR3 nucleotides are TGCAGCGTAGCGGTAGTAGGAGGAAACACTGAAGCTTTCTTT.

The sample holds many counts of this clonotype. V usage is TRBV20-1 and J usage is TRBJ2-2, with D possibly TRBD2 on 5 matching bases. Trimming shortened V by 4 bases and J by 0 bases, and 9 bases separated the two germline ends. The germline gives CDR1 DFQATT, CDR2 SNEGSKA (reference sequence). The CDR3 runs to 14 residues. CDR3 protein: CSATSGTNTGELFF. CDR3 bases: TGCAGTGCTACCAGCGGTACGAACACCGGGGAGCTGTTTTTT.

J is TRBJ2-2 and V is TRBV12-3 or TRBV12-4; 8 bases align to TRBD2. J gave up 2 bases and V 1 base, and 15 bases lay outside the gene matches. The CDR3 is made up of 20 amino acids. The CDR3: CASSLGSSGRLYPNTGELFF. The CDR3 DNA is TGTGCCAGCAGTTTAGGGTCTAGCGGGCGGCTTTACCCCAACACCGGGGAGCTGTTTTTT.

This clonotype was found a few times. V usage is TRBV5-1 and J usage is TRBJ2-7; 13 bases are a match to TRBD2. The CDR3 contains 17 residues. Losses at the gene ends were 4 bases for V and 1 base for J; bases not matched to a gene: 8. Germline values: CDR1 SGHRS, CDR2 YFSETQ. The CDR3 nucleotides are TGCGCCAGCAGCACCGACCCGGGACTAGCGGGGTCCTACGAGCAGTACTTC. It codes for CASSTDPGLAGSYEQYF.

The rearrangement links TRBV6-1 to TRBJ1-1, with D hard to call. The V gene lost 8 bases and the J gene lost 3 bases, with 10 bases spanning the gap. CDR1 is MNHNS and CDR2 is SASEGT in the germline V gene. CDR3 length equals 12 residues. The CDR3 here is CASRPADTEAFF. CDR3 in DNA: TGTGCCAGCCGTCCCGCGGACACTGAAGCTTTCTTT.

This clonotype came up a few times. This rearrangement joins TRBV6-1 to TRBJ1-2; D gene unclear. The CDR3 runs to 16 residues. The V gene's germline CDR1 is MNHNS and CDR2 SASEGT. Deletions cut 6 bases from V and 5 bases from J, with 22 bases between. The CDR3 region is CASSSGPPKLGYGYTF. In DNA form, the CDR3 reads TGTGCCAGCAGCTCCGGCCCCCCAAAGCTGGGGTATGGCTACACCTTC.

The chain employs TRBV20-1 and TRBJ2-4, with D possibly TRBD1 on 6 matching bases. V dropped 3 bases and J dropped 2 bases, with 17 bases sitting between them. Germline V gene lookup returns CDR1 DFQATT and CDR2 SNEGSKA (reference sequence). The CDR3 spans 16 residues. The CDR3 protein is CSASSTKGVSKNIQYF. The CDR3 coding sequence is TGCAGTGCTAGCTCTACTAAGGGGGTTTCCAAAAACATTCAGTACTTC.

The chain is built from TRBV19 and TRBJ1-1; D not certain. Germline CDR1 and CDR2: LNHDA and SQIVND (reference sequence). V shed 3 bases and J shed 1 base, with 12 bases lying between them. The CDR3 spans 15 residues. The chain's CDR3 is CASSMEPDGNTEAFF. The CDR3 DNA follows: TGTGCCAGTAGTATGGAGCCGGACGGGAACACTGAAGCTTTCTTT.

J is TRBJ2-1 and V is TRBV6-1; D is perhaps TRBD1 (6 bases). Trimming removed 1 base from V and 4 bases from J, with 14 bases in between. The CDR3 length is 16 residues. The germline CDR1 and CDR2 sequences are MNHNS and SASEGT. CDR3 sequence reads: CASSEGGGSGYNEQFF. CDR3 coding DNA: TGTGCCAGCAGTGAAGGAGGGGGAAGCGGATACAATGAGCAGTTCTTC.

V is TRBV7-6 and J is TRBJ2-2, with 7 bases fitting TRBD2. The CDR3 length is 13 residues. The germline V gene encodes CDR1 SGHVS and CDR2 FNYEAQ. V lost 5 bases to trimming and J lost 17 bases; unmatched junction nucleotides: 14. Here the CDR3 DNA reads TGTGCCAGCAGCCCCGGGACTAACGGGAACTGTTTTTTT. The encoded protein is CASSPGTNGNCFF.

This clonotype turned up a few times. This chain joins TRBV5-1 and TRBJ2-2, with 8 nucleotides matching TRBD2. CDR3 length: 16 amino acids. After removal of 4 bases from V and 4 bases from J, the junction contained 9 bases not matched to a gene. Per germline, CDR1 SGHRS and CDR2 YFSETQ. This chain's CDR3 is CASSPPGRESTGELFF. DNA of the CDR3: TGCGCCAGCAGCCCGCCCGGGAGGGAGAGCACCGGGGAGCTGTTTTTT.

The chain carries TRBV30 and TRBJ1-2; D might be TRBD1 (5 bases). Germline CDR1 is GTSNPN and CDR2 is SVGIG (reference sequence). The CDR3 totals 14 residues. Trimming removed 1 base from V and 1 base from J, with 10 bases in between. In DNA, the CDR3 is TGTGCCTGGAGTGCTTGGGACGGTAACTATGGCTACACCTTC. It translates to CAWSAWDGNYGYTF.

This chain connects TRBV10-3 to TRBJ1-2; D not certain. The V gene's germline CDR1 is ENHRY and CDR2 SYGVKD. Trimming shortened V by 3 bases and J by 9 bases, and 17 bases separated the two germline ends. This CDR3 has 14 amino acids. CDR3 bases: TGTGCCATCAGTGATCGGTCTCAAATCCCACGCTACACCTTC. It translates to CAISDRSQIPRYTF.

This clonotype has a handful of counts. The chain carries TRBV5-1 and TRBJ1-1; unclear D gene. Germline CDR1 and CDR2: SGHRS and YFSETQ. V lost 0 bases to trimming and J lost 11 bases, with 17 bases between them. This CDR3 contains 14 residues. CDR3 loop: CASSLEVGSMNAFF. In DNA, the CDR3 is TGCGCCAGCAGCTTGGAGGTGGGCTCGATGAATGCTTTCTTT.

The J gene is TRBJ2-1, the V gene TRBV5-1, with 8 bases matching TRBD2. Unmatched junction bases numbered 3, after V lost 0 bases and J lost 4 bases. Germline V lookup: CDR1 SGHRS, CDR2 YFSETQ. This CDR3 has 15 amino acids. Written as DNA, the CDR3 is TGCGCCAGCAGCTTGGTTAGCGGGGTATACAATGAGCAGTTCTTC. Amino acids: CASSLVSGVYNEQFF.

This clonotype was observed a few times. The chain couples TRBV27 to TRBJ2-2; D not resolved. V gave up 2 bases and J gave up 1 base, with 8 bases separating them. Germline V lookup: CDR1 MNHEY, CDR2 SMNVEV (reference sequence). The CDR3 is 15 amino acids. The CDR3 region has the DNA TGTGCCAGCAGTTTAGGTCCCTTGAACACCGGGGAGCTGTTTTTT. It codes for CASSLGPLNTGELFF.